This T cell receptor (beta chain) was captured in a study of CD8+ T cells in alopecia areata. General study findings and limits: Scalp clonality, along with expanded CD8+ clones among the top 100, was significantly decreased by tofacitinib. Higher clonality and more expanded CD8+ clones appeared in lesional than normal scalp.

About this clone itself: Its antigen is currently unknown.

Trimming pared 0 bases from V and 10 bases from J, leaving 21 bases between. The germline CDR1 and CDR2 sequences are SGDLS and YYNGEE. The CDR3 is 16 residues long. Reverse transcribed after extraction, RNA yielded cDNA as the sequencing template. Measured with immunoSEQ multiplex PCR; TCRdb has only the in-frame clones, and not every one. The repertoire consists of about 94,000 clones, with about 71% occurring once and the leading ten covering 15% to 20%. Treatment meaning: oral pan-JAK inhibitor, 5-10 mg twice daily. V gene TRBV9 combines with J gene TRBJ2-3; tentatively, D is TRBD1 (5 bases). This TCR was recovered from a human donor with alopecia areata. The specimen comprised CD8+ T cells sorted from blood, sampled at week 44, from a patient treated with tofacitinib. CDR3 DNA sequence: TGTGCCAGCAGCGTAGTTGGACACCGAGGTTACAACGCGCAGTATTTT. Its translation is CASSVVGHRGYNAQYF.